The 26 T cell receptor beta chains in this list originate from one sample, sequenced in a study of shared clonotypes between healthy human individuals (dated by TCRdb to the early 2020s). Library preparation was by the immunoSEQ multiplex PCR assay. TCRdb's version of the immuneACCESS table is confined to in-frame rearrangements and falls short of the full clone set. An unresolved V gene accounts for under half of the shortfall where checked; the remainder is of unknown origin. The sample profile shows some 2,000,000 clones; 90% to 95% of them were found once. The top ten clones comprise 0.13% of the sample. Sequenced: naive CD4+ T cells sorted from blood. The sample's cell subset or site, from its label and the paper: CD45RA+ positively selected. The receptors were gathered from a man aged 18 to 30 in good health.

This chain uses TRBV5-1 with TRBJ2-5; the D gene is possibly TRBD2 (6 bases). Germline V gene lookup returns CDR1 SGHRS and CDR2 YFSETQ. V dropped 1 base and J dropped 5 bases, with 15 bases sitting between them. The CDR3 totals 15 residues. The CDR3 sequence is CASSLTGDRRETQYF. The CDR3 DNA sequence: TGCGCCAGCAGCTTGACGGGAGATCGCCGGGAGACCCAGTACTTC.

The CDR3: CASGDRDEQPQHF. The CDR3 nucleotides are TGTGCCAGCGGTGACAGGGACGAGCAGCCCCAGCATTTT. This rearrangement joins TRBV6-6 to TRBJ1-5; 7 positions agree with TRBD1. Germline lookup yields CDR1 MNHNY and CDR2 SVGAGI (reference sequence). With V trimmed by 8 bases and J by 7 bases, 8 bases remained unmatched. The CDR3 is made up of 13 amino acids.

The chain has TRBV5-4 and TRBJ2-2, with unresolved D. The CDR3 has 14 residues. The germline V gene has CDR1 SGHNT and CDR2 YYREEE (reference sequence). V was trimmed by 4 bases and J by 6 bases, leaving 13 bases between them. CDR3 amino acids: CASSTDGGPGELFF. CDR3 bases: TGTGCCAGCAGCACGGACGGTGGGCCCGGGGAGCTGTTTTTT. Full variable domain (rest looked up from reference TRBV5-4 and TRBJ2-2): ETGVTQSPTHLIKTRGQQVTLRCSSQSGHNTVSWYQQALGQGPQFIFQYYREEENGRGNFPPRFSGLQFPNYSSELNVNALELDDSALYLCASSTDGGPGELFFGEGSRLTVL.

The rearrangement joins TRBV6-5 to TRBJ2-7, with 9 bases fitting TRBD1. The V and J ends lost 2 bases and 5 bases, in that order; junction bases with no gene match: 7. The germline V gene has CDR1 MNHEY and CDR2 SVGAGI. There are 15 residues in the CDR3. The CDR3 bases are TGTGCCAGCAGTTACAGGACAGGGGCCGTAGACGAGCAGTACTTC. Translating it yields CASSYRTGAVDEQYF.

This chain connects TRBV10-3 to TRBJ1-1; tentatively, D is TRBD1 (6 bases). V was pared by 3 bases and J by 1 base, with 12 bases between. CDR3 length: 15 residues. Per the germline V gene, CDR1 is ENHRY and CDR2 is SYGVKD. The CDR3 DNA is TGTGCCATCAGTGAATCAGGGGCACCGAACACTGAAGCTTTCTTT. Translating it yields CAISESGAPNTEAFF.

Concerning this clone itself: The sample carries other DNA sequences with the same CDR3. This chain connects TRBV5-1 to TRBJ1-3, with D unclear. The V end lost 4 bases, the J end lost 0 bases, and 8 bases lay between the germline ends. Germline lookup yields CDR1 SGHRS and CDR2 YFSETQ. CDR3 length equals 14 residues. The CDR3 region is CASSPGSSGNTIYF. The CDR3 bases are TGCGCCAGCAGCCCCGGATCCTCTGGAAACACCATATATTTT.

The chain joins TRBV10-1 to TRBJ2-2, with 7 bases lining up with TRBD2. CDR3 size: 13 residues. After removal of 8 bases from V and 6 bases from J, the junction contained 6 bases not matched to a gene. CDR1 is WNHNN, CDR2 SYGVQD, per germline (reference sequence). The CDR3 spells CASGDREAGELFF. CDR3 DNA sequence: TGCGCCAGCGGAGACCGGGAGGCCGGGGAGCTGTTTTTT.

V is TRBV10-3 and J is TRBJ2-1, with 11 bases that match TRBD2. The CDR3 totals 14 residues. The J segment lost 4 bases and the V segment lost 11 bases, leaving 7 bases of the junction unmatched. From germline, CDR1 is ENHRY and CDR2 SYGVKD. This CDR3 reads CAVLLAGEYNEQFF. DNA of the CDR3: TGTGCCGTCCTACTAGCGGGAGAGTACAATGAGCAGTTCTTC.

V is TRBV6-5 and J is TRBJ1-6; D is undetermined. CDR3 length equals 13 residues. CDR1 and CDR2 (germline): MNHEY, SVGAGI. V was cut by 0 bases and J by 8 bases, with 5 bases left in between. The CDR3 sequence is CASSYSLDSPLHF. Here the CDR3 DNA reads TGTGCCAGCAGTTACTCCTTGGATTCACCCCTCCACTTT.

The CDR3 region is CASSRGQGAGGNSPLHF. CDR3 sequence (DNA): TGTGCCAGCAGCAGGGGACAGGGGGCAGGTGGGAATTCACCCCTCCACTTT. The chain recombines TRBV7-8 with TRBJ1-6, with 12 bases fitting TRBD1. This CDR3 has 17 residues. CDR1 SGHVS and CDR2 FQNEAQ come from the germline V gene. The V and J ends lost 5 bases and 7 bases, in that order; junction bases with no gene match: 9.

The rearrangement joins TRBV28 to TRBJ2-1; 7 bases match TRBD2. V lost 6 bases and J lost 5; bases outside the gene matches: 10. Germline values: CDR1 MDHEN, CDR2 SYDVKM. The CDR3 runs to 15 residues. The CDR3 loop reads CASRDIGGNNNEQFF. In nucleotides, the CDR3 is TGTGCCAGCAGGGATATCGGGGGGAACAACAATGAGCAGTTCTTC.

The chain employs TRBV5-8 and TRBJ2-2; 9 nucleotides line up with TRBD2. After removal of 0 bases from V and 4 bases from J, the junction contained 7 bases not matched to a gene. Germline CDR1 SGHTS, CDR2 YDEGEE. CDR3 size: 17 residues. The CDR3 sequence is CASSLVKREAVTGELFF. CDR3 in DNA: TGTGCCAGCAGCTTGGTAAAGCGGGAGGCGGTCACCGGGGAGCTGTTTTTT.

CDR3 in amino acids: CASSRGGLAGSYNEQFF. The CDR3 region has the DNA TGTGCCAGCAGCCGCGGAGGACTAGCGGGATCCTACAATGAGCAGTTCTTC. The V and J genes are TRBV5-6 and TRBJ2-1; 12 bases align to TRBD2. CDR3 size: 17 residues. The V and J ends lost 4 bases and 1 base, in that order; junction bases with no gene match: 6. Germline CDR1 reads SGHDT; CDR2 reads YYEEEE. Full variable domain (rest looked up from reference TRBV5-6 and TRBJ2-1): DAGVTQSPTHLIKTRGQQVTLRCSPKSGHDTVSWYQQALGQGPQFIFQYYEEEERQRGNFPDRFSGHQFPNYSSELNVNALLLGDSALYLCASSRGGLAGSYNEQFFGPGTRLTVL.

This rearrangement joins TRBV6-1 to TRBJ1-2; D may be TRBD1 (6 bases). Trimming stripped 3 bases from V and 4 bases from J, with 15 bases between. There are 15 residues in the CDR3. Germline V gene data show CDR1 as MNHNS and CDR2 as SASEGT. In DNA, the CDR3 is TGTGCCAGCAGTGATCGGGGGGCGCAGGTCTATGGCTACACCTTC. Residues: CASSDRGAQVYGYTF.

The chain couples TRBV28 to TRBJ2-3; weak D call: TRBD2 (5 bases). The V gene lost 8 bases and the J gene lost 1 base, with 10 bases spanning the gap. The CDR3 contains 13 residues. Germline V gives CDR1 MDHEN, CDR2 SYDVKM. The CDR3 bases are TGTGCCAGCGCCTGGCGGGGCACAGATACGCAGTATTTT. This gives the protein CASAWRGTDTQYF.

The chain is built from TRBV10-3 and TRBJ2-3; 7 positions agree with TRBD2. Germline-derived CDR1 and CDR2 are ENHRY and SYGVKD. With V trimmed by 2 bases and J by 4 bases, 9 bases remained unmatched. This CDR3 region has 16 residues. The CDR3 loop reads CAISERPSGDADTQYF. The CDR3 DNA reads TGTGCCATCAGTGAGAGGCCCAGCGGGGACGCAGATACGCAGTATTTT.

The chain combines TRBV5-4 with TRBJ2-1; D is undetermined. Germline V lookup: CDR1 SGHNT, CDR2 YYREEE (reference sequence). Trimming removed 0 bases at V and 4 bases at J, with 8 bases between. The CDR3 runs 14 residues. CDR3: CASSLDLNYNEQFF. The CDR3, as DNA: TGTGCCAGCAGCTTGGATCTCAATTACAATGAGCAGTTCTTC.

This chain uses TRBV18 with TRBJ2-2; D unclear. Germline CDR1 KGHSH, CDR2 LQKENI. Trimming took 1 base from V and 0 from J, leaving 6 bases between them. The CDR3 loop spans 15 amino acids. CDR3 residues: CASSPRSANTGELFF. Here the CDR3 DNA reads TGTGCCAGCTCACCACGTTCGGCGAACACCGGGGAGCTGTTTTTT.

Points on this clone: A much larger clone lies a single base off, so this may be a read error. This sample also contains other DNA sequences that code for the same CDR3. This chain uses TRBV28 with TRBJ1-3; the D is unclear. This CDR3 comprises 11 residues. The germline gives CDR1 MDHEN, CDR2 SYDVKM. The CDR3 is CASTTGYTIYF. The CDR3 nucleotides are TGTGCCAGCACGACGGGGTACACCATATACTTT.

Details on this clone: Other DNA sequences in this sample translate to the same CDR3. This rearrangement joins TRBV4-1 to TRBJ2-5, with 10 bases identical to TRBD2. V gave up 2 bases and J gave up 5 bases; unmatched junction bases: 2. Germline CDR1 and CDR2: MGHRA and YSYEKL. The CDR3 has 14 amino acids. CDR3 bases: TGCGCCAGCAGCCAACTAGCGGGAGTTGAGACCCAGTACTTC. Encoded protein: CASSQLAGVETQYF.

This chain connects TRBV9 to TRBJ2-3, with 15 bases that match TRBD2. Germline CDR1 SGDLS, CDR2 YYNGEE. The trim removed 4 bases at V and 5 bases at J, leaving 17 bases unmatched. This CDR3 has 20 residues. DNA for the CDR3: TGTGCCAGCAGCCCGGCGGGACTAGCGGGGGGACCTCCGGGTGGAGATACGCAGTATTTT. It codes for CASSPAGLAGGPPGGDTQYF. Based on the CDR3 plus reference TRBV9 and TRBJ2-3, the full variable domain is DSGVTQTPKHLITATGQRVTLRCSPRSGDLSVYWYQQSLDQGLQFLIQYYNGEERAKGNILERFSAQQFPDLHSELNLSSLELGDSALYFCASSPAGLAGGPPGGDTQYFGPGTRLTVL.

This chain uses TRBV7-2 with TRBJ2-7, with 8 nucleotides matching TRBD2. This CDR3 is 14 amino acids long. Losses at the gene ends were 5 bases for V and 6 bases for J; bases not matched to a gene: 9. The germline CDR1 and CDR2 sequences are SGHTA and FQGNSA. CDR3: CASSPLRLASEQYF. DNA for the CDR3: TGTGCCAGCAGCCCCCTACGACTAGCGTCCGAGCAGTACTTC.

This clone was observed a handful of times. V usage is TRBV5-1 and J usage is TRBJ1-4; 9 nucleotides match TRBD1. CDR3 length equals 17 residues. Germline V gene sequence: CDR1 SGHRS, CDR2 YFSETQ. With V trimmed by 4 bases and J by 5 bases, 12 bases remained unmatched. CDR3 coding DNA: TGCGCCAGCAGCAGGGGCTGGACAGGGGAAAGAAATGAAAAACTGTTTTTT. Its translation: CASSRGWTGERNEKLFF.

This clone has a handful of counts. The rearrangement links TRBV6-5 to TRBJ1-6; D is uncertain. The germline CDR1 and CDR2 sequences are MNHEY and SVGAGI. The V gene lost 6 bases and the J gene lost 10 bases, with 10 bases spanning the gap. The CDR3 is 12 amino acids. CDR3 sequence reads: CASSGIGSPLHF. The CDR3 bases are TGTGCCAGCAGCGGAATCGGATCACCCCTCCACTTT.

This chain connects TRBV7-9 to TRBJ2-1; perhaps TRBD2 as D (6 bases). Trimming cost V 5 bases and J 5 bases, with 10 bases left between them. Germline V CDR1 and CDR2: SEHNR, FQNEAQ (reference sequence). This CDR3 region has 13 residues. The CDR3: CASSAGLNNEQFF. Written as DNA, the CDR3 is TGTGCCAGCAGCGCGGGACTCAACAATGAGCAGTTCTTC. Drawing the rest from reference TRBV7-9 and TRBJ2-1, the complete variable domain is DTGVSQNPRHKITKRGQNVTFRCDPISEHNRLYWYRQTLGQGPEFLTYFQNEAQLEKSRLLSDRFSAERPKGSFSTLEIQRTEQGDSAMYLCASSAGLNNEQFFGPGTRLTVL.

Remarks on this clone: This may stem from a read error, because a much larger clone lies one nucleotide away. V and J are TRBV10-3 and TRBJ2-7; 10 bases align to TRBD2. Losses at the gene ends were 2 bases for V and 2 bases for J; bases not matched to a gene: 0. This CDR3 contains 14 residues. Germline lookup yields CDR1 ENHRY and CDR2 SYGVKD. The CDR3 protein is CAISEGLAAYEQYF. The CDR3 bases are TGTGCCATCAGTGAGGGACTAGCGGCCTACGAGCAGTACTTC.